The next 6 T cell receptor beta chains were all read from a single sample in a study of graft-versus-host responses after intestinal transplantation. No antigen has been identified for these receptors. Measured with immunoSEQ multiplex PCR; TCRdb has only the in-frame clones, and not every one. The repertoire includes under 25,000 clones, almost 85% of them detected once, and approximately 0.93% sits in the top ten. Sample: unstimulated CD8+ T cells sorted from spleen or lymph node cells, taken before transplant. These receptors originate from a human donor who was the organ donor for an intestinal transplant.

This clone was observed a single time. CDR3 sequence: CASTISDSYNEQFF. The CDR3 region has the DNA TGCGCCAGCACTATTAGCGACTCCTACAATGAGCAGTTCTTC. This sequence joins TRBV4-1 and TRBJ2-1, with a tentative D call TRBD2 (5 bases). V lost 7 bases and J lost 0, with 10 bases in between. Germline lookup yields CDR1 MGHRA and CDR2 YSYEKL. CDR3 length: 14 residues.

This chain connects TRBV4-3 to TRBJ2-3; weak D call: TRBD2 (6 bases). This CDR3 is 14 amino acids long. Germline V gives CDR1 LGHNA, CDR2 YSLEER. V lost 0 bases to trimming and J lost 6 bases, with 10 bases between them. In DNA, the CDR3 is TGCGCCAGCAGCCAAGAAGGGAGGCGCGATACGCAGTATTTT. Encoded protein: CASSQEGRRDTQYF.

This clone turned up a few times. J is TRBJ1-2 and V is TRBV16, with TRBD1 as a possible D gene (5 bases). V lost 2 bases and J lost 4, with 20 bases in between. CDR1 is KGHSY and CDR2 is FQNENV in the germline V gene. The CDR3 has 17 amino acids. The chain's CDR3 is CASSQLILPRGSYGYTF. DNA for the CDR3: TGTGCCAGCAGCCAACTTATATTACCAAGGGGAAGCTATGGCTACACCTTC.

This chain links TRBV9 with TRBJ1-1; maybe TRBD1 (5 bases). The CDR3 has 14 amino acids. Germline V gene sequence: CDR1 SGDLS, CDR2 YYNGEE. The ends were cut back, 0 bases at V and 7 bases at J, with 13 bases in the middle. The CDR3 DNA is TGTGCCAGCAGCGTAGGGGCGGACAACCTTGAAGCTTTCTTT. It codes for CASSVGADNLEAFF.

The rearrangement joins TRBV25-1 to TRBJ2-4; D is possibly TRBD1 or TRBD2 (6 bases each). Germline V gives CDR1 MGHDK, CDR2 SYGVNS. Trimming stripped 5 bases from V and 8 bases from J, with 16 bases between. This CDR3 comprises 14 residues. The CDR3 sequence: CASSPRQRGDIQYF. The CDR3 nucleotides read TGTGCCAGCAGTCCTCGACAGAGGGGGGACATTCAGTACTTC.

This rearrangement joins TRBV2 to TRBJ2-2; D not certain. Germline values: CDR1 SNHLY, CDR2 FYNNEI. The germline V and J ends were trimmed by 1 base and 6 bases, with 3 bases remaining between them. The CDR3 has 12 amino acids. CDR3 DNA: TGTGCCAGCAGTGAAGGGTCCGGGGAGCTGTTTTTT. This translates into CASSEGSGELFF.